These T cell receptor beta chains were read from a single sample in a study of T cell changes during pregnancy in multiple sclerosis. The table came from immunoSEQ multiplex PCR; TCRdb's copy has only in-frame clones and leaves some out. The table includes more than 95,000 clones, approximately 93% detected once. Specimen: peripheral blood, collected after pregnancy. The origin of the receptors is a female donor with multiple sclerosis, enrolled in a pregnancy study. CDR3s include the opening cysteine and the closing phenylalanine or tryptophan. The D gene is left open where the match is weak. Clone size is given for some rows only: seen once, a few or many times, or a class if the clone is expanded.

j_call v_call cdr3_length clone_size d_call cdr3_aa cdr3_nt
TRBJ2-7 TRBV13 15 . TRBD2 CASSPGLAGVYEQYF TGTGCCAGCAGCCCAGGACTAGCGGGAGTATACGAGCAGTACTTC
TRBJ2-6 TRBV19 19 once TRBD1 CASSALRDRLLSGANVLTF TGTGCCAGTAGCGCACTCCGGGACAGACTACTCTCTGGGGCCAACGTCCTGACTTTC
TRBJ1-2 TRBV28 14 . . CASSSLVEAYGYTF TGTGCCAGCAGTTCTCTCGTGGAGGCATATGGCTACACCTTC
TRBJ2-7 TRBV19 15 once . CASSRPGSGSYEQYF TGTGCCAGTAGTAGACCGGGGTCCGGCTCGTACGAGCAGTACTTC
TRBJ2-1 TRBV15 17 . TRBD2 CATSRESTSGSYNEQFF TGTGCCACCAGCAGAGAAAGCACTAGCGGGAGCTACAATGAGCAGTTCTTC
TRBJ1-5 TRBV4-2 16 few . CASSQDLGAGNQPQHF TGTGCCAGCAGCCAAGATTTGGGGGCTGGCAATCAGCCCCAGCATTTT
TRBJ1-5 TRBV4-2 13 . . CASSQDQNQPQHF TGTGCCAGCAGCCAAGACCAGAATCAGCCCCAGCATTTT
TRBJ2-1 TRBV29-1 14 . . CSSSEGSSYNEQFF TGCAGCTCCTCGGAGGGGAGCTCCTACAATGAGCAGTTCTTC
TRBJ1-1 TRBV19 15 . TRBD1 CASRGGTGGWTEAFF TGTGCCAGTAGGGGGGGGACAGGGGGCTGGACTGAAGCTTTCTTT
TRBJ2-1 TRBV27 15 . TRBD2 CASSAGLAGVHEQFF TGTGCCAGCAGTGCGGGTCTAGCGGGAGTCCATGAGCAGTTCTTC
TRBJ1-5 TRBV19 17 . . CASTGGQGAPFYQPQHF TGTGCCAGTACCGGAGGGCAGGGAGCCCCTTTTTATCAGCCCCAGCATTTT
TRBJ2-2 TRBV6-4 13 . . CASSAANTGELFF TGTGCCAGCAGTGCCGCGAACACCGGGGAGCTGTTTTTT
TRBJ1-6 TRBV30 15 . . CAWSVHSPGNSPLHF TGTGCCTGGAGTGTTCACAGCCCAGGCAATTCACCCCTCCACTTT
TRBJ1-1 TRBV9 13 . . CASSATGNTEAFF TGTGCCAGCAGCGCGACAGGGAACACTGAAGCTTTCTTT
TRBJ1-5 TRBV6-1 15 . TRBD1 CATQGTGGFHQPQHF TGTGCCACTCAAGGGACAGGGGGATTCCATCAGCCCCAGCATTTT
TRBJ1-1 TRBV27 13 . . CASSLQGNTEAFF TGTGCCAGCAGTTTACAGGGGAACACTGAAGCTTTCTTT
TRBJ2-5 TRBV5-4 15 . TRBD1 CASSATGGGQETQYF TGTGCCAGCAGCGCGACAGGGGGCGGCCAAGAGACCCAGTACTTC
TRBJ2-7 TRBV28 15 . TRBD1 CASSVQGDISYEQYF TGTGCCAGCAGTGTACAGGGGGATATAAGCTACGAGCAGTACTTC
TRBJ2-7 TRBV5-6 14 . . CASSSWTESYEQYF TGTGCCAGCAGCTCCTGGACAGAGTCCTACGAGCAGTACTTC
TRBJ2-7 TRBV6-5 15 once TRBD2 CASRTGTSGRSEQYF TGTGCCAGCAGGACCGGGACTAGCGGGAGATCCGAGCAGTACTTC
TRBJ2-1 TRBV29-1 17 . TRBD2 CSVGLSGRAGMGNEQFF TGCAGCGTTGGATTGAGCGGGAGGGCCGGAATGGGGAATGAGCAGTTCTTC
TRBJ1-1 TRBV19 19 . TRBD1 CASSTGYRGRISQNTEAFF TGTGCCAGTAGTACCGGGTACAGGGGGCGAATATCTCAGAACACTGAAGCTTTCTTT
TRBJ1-3 TRBV7-8 20 . TRBD1 CASSLALWRQGFLSGNTIYF TGTGCCAGCAGCTTAGCGCTTTGGAGACAGGGATTCCTATCTGGAAACACCATATATTTT
TRBJ1-2 TRBV7-9 15 . TRBD1 CASSYIGQAQRGYTF TGTGCCAGCAGCTACATTGGACAGGCCCAACGGGGCTACACCTTC
TRBJ1-2 TRBV27 16 . . CASSFSMSGSNYGYTF TGTGCCAGCAGTTTTTCTATGTCAGGGTCTAACTATGGCTACACCTTC
TRBJ1-1 TRBV6-5 15 . TRBD1 CASSLSRGLGTEAFF TGTGCCAGCAGTTTGTCCAGGGGGCTGGGCACTGAAGCTTTCTTT
TRBJ2-1 TRBV19 14 . TRBD2 CASQKTSGFNEQLF TGTGCCAGTCAGAAGACTAGCGGTTTCAATGAGCAGCTCTTC
TRBJ2-7 TRBV25-1 17 . TRBD2 CASSEYLLMAGGAEQYF TGTGCCAGCAGTGAATACCTCCTCATGGCGGGAGGGGCCGAGCAGTACTTC
TRBJ2-7 TRBV27 16 . TRBD2 CASSSRALADSYEQYF TGTGCCAGCAGTTCGCGGGCCCTAGCGGACTCCTACGAGCAGTACTTC
TRBJ2-1 TRBV19 15 once TRBD1 CASSISAGGYNEQFF TGTGCCAGTAGTATATCGGCAGGGGGTTACAATGAGCAGTTCTTC
TRBJ1-2 TRBV7-3 13 . . CASSLTGGDGYTF TGTGCCAGCAGCTTAACGGGAGGTGATGGCTACACCTTC
TRBJ1-1 TRBV7-2 15 . . CASSWDRAGRGEAFF TGTGCCAGCAGCTGGGATCGGGCAGGCAGAGGGGAAGCTTTCTTT
TRBJ2-2 TRBV6-1 14 few . CASRDSFNTGELFF TGTGCCAGCAGAGATAGCTTTAACACCGGGGAGCTGTTTTTT
TRBJ1-5 TRBV30 14 . . CAWSEQNSNQPQHF TGTGCCTGGAGTGAACAGAATAGCAATCAGCCCCAGCATTTT
TRBJ2-7 TRBV27 13 . . CASSFLNGGEQYF TGTGCCAGCAGTTTCCTGAATGGGGGGGAGCAGTACTTC
TRBJ1-2 TRBV2 13 . . CASSVTADYGYTF TGTGCCAGCAGTGTAACAGCGGACTATGGCTACACCTTC
TRBJ2-7 TRBV7-8 15 . TRBD2 CASSPPRGGPSEQYF TGTGCCAGCAGCCCACCCCGGGGAGGGCCCTCCGAGCAGTACTTC
TRBJ2-5 TRBV30 14 . . CAWSVTAQTETQYF TGTGCCTGGAGTGTGACAGCCCAGACGGAGACCCAGTACTTC
TRBJ2-3 TRBV28 12 . . CASSSSPDTQYF TGTGCCAGCAGTTCTAGCCCAGATACGCAGTATTTT
TRBJ2-5 TRBV29-1 14 . TRBD1 CSVEEHRGQETQYF TGCAGCGTTGAAGAGCACAGGGGGCAAGAGACCCAGTACTTC
TRBJ2-3 TRBV2 14 . . CASSPGLRTDTQYF TGTGCCAGCAGTCCCGGACTTCGCACAGATACGCAGTATTTT
TRBJ2-7 TRBV5-6 13 . TRBD1 CASSGRDRYEQYF TGTGCCAGCAGCGGCCGGGACAGGTACGAGCAGTACTTC
TRBJ2-3 TRBV18 15 . TRBD2 CASSPGSGRAGTQYF TGTGCCAGCTCACCAGGTAGCGGGAGGGCCGGTACGCAGTATTTT
TRBJ2-2 TRBV4-3 18 . TRBD2 CASSHGTSGITSTGELFF TGCGCCAGCAGCCATGGAACTAGCGGGATCACTAGCACCGGGGAGCTGTTTTTT
TRBJ2-2 TRBV27 16 . TRBD1 CASSFAGTGDTGELFF TGTGCCAGCAGTTTCGCCGGGACAGGAGACACCGGGGAGCTGTTTTTT
TRBJ2-7 TRBV28 14 . . CASSLGAGIYEQYF TGTGCCAGCAGTTTAGGGGCAGGGATCTACGAGCAGTACTTC
TRBJ1-1 TRBV28 16 . . CASSFPLARAITEAFF TGTGCCAGCAGTTTTCCCCTCGCCAGGGCGATAACTGAAGCTTTCTTT
TRBJ2-1 TRBV4-1 15 . . CASSWARGSYNEQFF TGCGCCAGCAGCTGGGCGCGGGGCTCCTACAATGAGCAGTTCTTC
TRBJ2-2 TRBV27 15 . . CASSYAYPNTGELFF TGTGCCAGCAGTTACGCCTACCCAAACACCGGGGAGCTGTTTTTT
TRBJ1-4 TRBV4-3 15 . . CASSQDGGTNEKLFF TGCGCCAGCAGCCAAGATGGGGGGACTAATGAAAAACTGTTTTTT
TRBJ2-3 TRBV5-1 15 . . CASSVPGGSADTQYF TGCGCCAGCAGCGTCCCCGGCGGGTCCGCGGATACGCAGTATTTT
TRBJ2-3 TRBV5-4 15 . TRBD2 CASSPLAGSTDTQYF TGTGCCAGCAGCCCTTTAGCGGGAAGCACAGATACGCAGTATTTT
TRBJ2-1 TRBV27 13 . . CASTPALVNEQFF TGTGCCAGCACCCCCGCGTTGGTCAATGAGCAGTTCTTC
TRBJ2-7 TRBV30 13 . . CAWQGPSSYEQYF TGTGCCTGGCAGGGCCCCAGCTCCTACGAGCAGTACTTC
TRBJ2-1 TRBV6-5 11 . TRBD2 CASSSSGEQFF TGTGCCAGCAGCTCTAGCGGTGAGCAGTTCTTC
TRBJ2-1 TRBV4-1 15 . . CASSFGTSAGNEQFF TGCGCCAGCAGCTTCGGGACTTCTGCTGGGAATGAGCAGTTCTTC
TRBJ1-1 TRBV9 13 . . CASSVNPGGEAFF TGTGCCAGCAGCGTAAACCCCGGAGGCGAGGCTTTCTTT
TRBJ2-5 TRBV11-3 15 . TRBD1 CASSATGVTGETQYF TGTGCCAGCAGTGCCACAGGGGTTACAGGGGAGACCCAGTACTTC
TRBJ1-2 TRBV19 12 . . CASTAGVTGYTF TGTGCCAGTACCGCGGGTGTCACCGGCTACACCTTC